This T cell receptor beta chain was captured in a study of blood T cells in healthy people across ages. The authors ran a second PCR of roughly 6 to 12 cycles using a sample-barcoded 5' primer and a J-beta primer mix. The authors tagged each cDNA molecule using a template-switch adaptor with 12 random nucleotides. TCRdb re-analysed the 5' RACE reads in MiXCR, keeping a single row per CDR3 protein. This table holds fewer than 1,200,000 distinct CDR3 sequences, 20% to 25% found once. The length of the CDR3 is 14 residues. V dropped 5 bases and J dropped 3 bases, with 13 bases sitting between them. In addition, the sample was reused for a study of T cells of mothers and their children.

The clonotype originates from a girl aged 2-10 years in good health. Sequenced sample: blood. The V call is TRBV12-3 or TRBV12-4, the J call TRBJ1-2; TRBD1 is a possible D gene (6 bases). The CDR3 DNA reads TGTGCCAGCAGTCGAAACAGGGTTCACTATGGCTACACCTTC. As protein: CASSRNRVHYGYTF.